This T cell receptor (beta chain) was sequenced during a study of cytotoxic CD8 clonotypes in ibrutinib-treated CLL. In the study overall: Response samples came after a median about 12 months of treatment, range 6 to 36. Mean productive templates were over 250,000; mean productive rearrangements were 94,082. Study findings and constraints: The clonality rise at ibrutinib response reflected private clonotype expansion.

The authors obtained 1.5 to 2.5 micrograms of genomic DNA from cryopreserved PBMCs for TCR beta libraries. The assay was immunoSEQ multiplex PCR, and TCRdb's table has in-frame clones only and misses some. This table holds 300,000 or so clones, roughly two thirds found once. The CDR3 extends over 13 amino acids. Germline CDR1 and CDR2: SNHLY and FYNNEI. This clone has only one observation. The target antigen is unknown. This chain uses TRBV2 with TRBJ2-1; 8 positions match TRBD1. The input for sequencing was PBMCs, taken after 36 months of ibrutinib treatment. This sequence originates from a human donor with chronic lymphocytic leukemia. The CDR3 reads CAATGVSLYEQFF. DNA for the CDR3: TGTGCAGCGACAGGGGTCAGTCTCTATGAGCAGTTCTTC.